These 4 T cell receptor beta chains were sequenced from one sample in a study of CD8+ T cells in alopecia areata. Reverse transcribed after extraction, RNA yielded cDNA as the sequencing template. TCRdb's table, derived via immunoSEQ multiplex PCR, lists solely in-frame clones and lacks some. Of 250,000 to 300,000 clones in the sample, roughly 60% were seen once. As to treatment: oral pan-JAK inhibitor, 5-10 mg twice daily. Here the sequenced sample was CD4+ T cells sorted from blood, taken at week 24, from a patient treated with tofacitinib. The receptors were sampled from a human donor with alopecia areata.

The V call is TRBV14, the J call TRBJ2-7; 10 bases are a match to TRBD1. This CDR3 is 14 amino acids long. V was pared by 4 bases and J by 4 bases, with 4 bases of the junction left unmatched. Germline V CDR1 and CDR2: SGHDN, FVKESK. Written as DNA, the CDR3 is TGTGCCAGCAGCCCCCGGACAGGGGGTTACGAGCAGTACTTC. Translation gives CASSPRTGGYEQYF.

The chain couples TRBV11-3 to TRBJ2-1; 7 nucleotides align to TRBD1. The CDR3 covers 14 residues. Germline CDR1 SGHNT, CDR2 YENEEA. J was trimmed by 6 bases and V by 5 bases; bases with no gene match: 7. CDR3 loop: CASSHRQGPNEQFF. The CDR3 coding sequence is TGTGCCAGCAGCCATCGACAGGGCCCCAATGAGCAGTTCTTC.

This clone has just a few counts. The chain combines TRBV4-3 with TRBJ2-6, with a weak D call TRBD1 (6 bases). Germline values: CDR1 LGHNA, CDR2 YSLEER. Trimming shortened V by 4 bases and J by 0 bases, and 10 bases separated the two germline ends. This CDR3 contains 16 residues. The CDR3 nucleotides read TGCGCCAGCAGCCTCGGACAGAACTCTGGGGCCAACGTCCTGACTTTC. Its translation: CASSLGQNSGANVLTF.

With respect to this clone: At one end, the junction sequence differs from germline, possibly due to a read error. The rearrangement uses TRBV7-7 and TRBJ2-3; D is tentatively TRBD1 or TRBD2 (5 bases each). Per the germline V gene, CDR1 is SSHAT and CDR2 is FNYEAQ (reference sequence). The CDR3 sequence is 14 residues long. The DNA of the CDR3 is TGTGCTAGCAGCTTTGGGGGTGGCACAGATACGCAGTATTTT. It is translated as CASSFGGGTDTQYF.